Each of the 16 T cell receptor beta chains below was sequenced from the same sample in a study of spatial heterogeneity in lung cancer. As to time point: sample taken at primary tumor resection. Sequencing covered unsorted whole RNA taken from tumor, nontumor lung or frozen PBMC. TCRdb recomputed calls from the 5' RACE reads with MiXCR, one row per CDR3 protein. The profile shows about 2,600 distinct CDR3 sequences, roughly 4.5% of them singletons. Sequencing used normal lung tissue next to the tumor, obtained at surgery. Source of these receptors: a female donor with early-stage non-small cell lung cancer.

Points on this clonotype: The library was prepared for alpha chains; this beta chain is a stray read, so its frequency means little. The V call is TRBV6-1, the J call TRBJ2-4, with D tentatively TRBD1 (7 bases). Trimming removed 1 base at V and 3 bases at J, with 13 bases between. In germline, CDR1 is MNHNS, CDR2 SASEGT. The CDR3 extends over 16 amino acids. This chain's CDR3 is CASSEDAGGGKNIQYF. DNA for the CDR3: TGTGCCAGCAGTGAAGATGCAGGGGGAGGCAAAAACATTCAGTACTTC.

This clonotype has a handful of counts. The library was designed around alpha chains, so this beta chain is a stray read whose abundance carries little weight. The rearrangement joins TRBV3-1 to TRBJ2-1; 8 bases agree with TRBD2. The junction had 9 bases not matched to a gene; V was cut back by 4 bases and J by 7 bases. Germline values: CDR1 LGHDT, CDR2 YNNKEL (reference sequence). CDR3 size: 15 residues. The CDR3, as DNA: TGTGCCAGCAGCCTGGGTACGACGGGGGGGAATGAGCAGTTCTTC. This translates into CASSLGTTGGNEQFF.

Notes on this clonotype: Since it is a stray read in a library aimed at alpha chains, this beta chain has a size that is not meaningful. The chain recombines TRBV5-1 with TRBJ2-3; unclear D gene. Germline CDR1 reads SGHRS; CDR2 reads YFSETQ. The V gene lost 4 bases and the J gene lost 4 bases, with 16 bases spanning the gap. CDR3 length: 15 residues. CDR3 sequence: CASSLVAENADTQYF. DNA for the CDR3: TGCGCCAGCAGCCTTGTTGCGGAGAACGCAGATACGCAGTATTTT.

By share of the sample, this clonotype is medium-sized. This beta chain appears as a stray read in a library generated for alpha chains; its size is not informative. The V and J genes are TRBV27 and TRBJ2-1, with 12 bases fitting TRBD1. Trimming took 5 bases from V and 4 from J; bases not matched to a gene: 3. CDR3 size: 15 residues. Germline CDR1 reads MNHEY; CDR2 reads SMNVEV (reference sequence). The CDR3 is CASSGGQGAYNEQFF. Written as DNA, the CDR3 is TGTGCCAGCAGTGGGGGACAGGGGGCTTACAATGAGCAGTTCTTC.

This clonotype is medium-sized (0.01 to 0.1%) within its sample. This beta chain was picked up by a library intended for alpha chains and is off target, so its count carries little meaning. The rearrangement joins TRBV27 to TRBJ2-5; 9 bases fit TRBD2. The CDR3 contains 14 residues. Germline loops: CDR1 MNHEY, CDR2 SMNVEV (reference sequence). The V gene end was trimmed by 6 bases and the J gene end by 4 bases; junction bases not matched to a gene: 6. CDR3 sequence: CASRFGGGAETQYF. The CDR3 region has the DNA TGTGCCAGCAGGTTTGGCGGGGGGGCAGAGACCCAGTACTTC.

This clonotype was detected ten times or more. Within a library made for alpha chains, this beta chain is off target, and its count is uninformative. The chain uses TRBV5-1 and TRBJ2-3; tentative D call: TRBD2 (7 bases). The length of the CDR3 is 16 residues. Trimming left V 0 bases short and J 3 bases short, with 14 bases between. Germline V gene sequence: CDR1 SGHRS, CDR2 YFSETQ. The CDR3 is CASSLEGGVSTDTQYF. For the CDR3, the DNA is TGCGCCAGCAGCTTGGAAGGGGGGGTCTCTACAGATACGCAGTATTTT.

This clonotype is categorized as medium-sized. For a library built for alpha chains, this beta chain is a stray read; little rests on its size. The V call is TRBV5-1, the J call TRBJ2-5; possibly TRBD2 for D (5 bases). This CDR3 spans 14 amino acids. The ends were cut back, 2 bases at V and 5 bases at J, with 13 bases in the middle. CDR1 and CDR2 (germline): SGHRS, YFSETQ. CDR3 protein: CASSFEGGLETQYF. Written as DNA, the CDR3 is TGCGCCAGCAGCTTTGAGGGCGGTTTGGAGACCCAGTACTTC.

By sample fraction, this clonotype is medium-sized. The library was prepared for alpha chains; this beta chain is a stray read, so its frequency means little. The CDR3 here is CASNLQGGGELFF. The CDR3 region has the DNA TGTGCCAGCAACCTACAGGGGGGCGGGGAGCTGTTTTTT. V usage is TRBV27 and J usage is TRBJ2-2, with TRBD1 matching 8 bases. Per germline, CDR1 MNHEY and CDR2 SMNVEV (reference sequence). This CDR3 contains 13 residues. V was pared by 7 bases and J by 7 bases, with 5 bases of the junction left unmatched.

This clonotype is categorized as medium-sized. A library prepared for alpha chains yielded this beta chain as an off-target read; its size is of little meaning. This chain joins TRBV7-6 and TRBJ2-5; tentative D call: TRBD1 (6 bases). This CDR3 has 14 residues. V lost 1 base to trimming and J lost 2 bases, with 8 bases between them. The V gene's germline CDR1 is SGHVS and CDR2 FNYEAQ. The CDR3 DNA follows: TGTGCCAGCAGCTTAGGACAGGTACAAGAGACCCAGTACTTC. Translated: CASSLGQVQETQYF. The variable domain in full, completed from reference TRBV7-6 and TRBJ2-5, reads GAGVSQSPRYKVTKRGQDVALRCDPISGHVSLYWYRQALGQGPEFLTYFNYEAQQDKSGLPNDRFSAERPEGSISTLTIQRTEQRDSAMYRCASSLGQVQETQYFGPGTRLLVL.

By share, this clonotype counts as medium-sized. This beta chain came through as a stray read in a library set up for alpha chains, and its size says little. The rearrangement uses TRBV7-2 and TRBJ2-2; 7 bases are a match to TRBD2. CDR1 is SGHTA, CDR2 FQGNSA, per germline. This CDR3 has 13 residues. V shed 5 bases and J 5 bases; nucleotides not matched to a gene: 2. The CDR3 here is CASSTSVTGELFF. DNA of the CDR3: TGTGCCAGCAGCACTAGCGTAACCGGGGAGCTGTTTTTT.

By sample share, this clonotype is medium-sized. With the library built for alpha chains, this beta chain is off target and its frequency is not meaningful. The chain's CDR3 is CASSYSKGMGDTIYF. The CDR3, as DNA: TGTGCCAGCAGTTACTCGAAGGGGATGGGGGACACCATATATTTT. The genes are TRBV6-5 and TRBJ1-3; D may be TRBD1 (5 bases). Per germline, CDR1 MNHEY and CDR2 SVGAGI. V was trimmed by 0 bases and J by 8 bases, leaving 14 bases between them. This CDR3 has 15 residues.

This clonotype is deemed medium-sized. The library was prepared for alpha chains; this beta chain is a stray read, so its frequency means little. The CDR3 DNA reads TGCAGTGCTAGGGATCCCCCTGGGGCCAAAAACATTCAGTACTTC. Translation: CSARDPPGAKNIQYF. The rearrangement links TRBV20-1 to TRBJ2-4; D is unclear. V was cut by 3 bases and J by 1 base, with 13 bases left in between. This CDR3 contains 15 residues. The V gene's germline CDR1 is DFQATT and CDR2 SNEGSKA (reference sequence).

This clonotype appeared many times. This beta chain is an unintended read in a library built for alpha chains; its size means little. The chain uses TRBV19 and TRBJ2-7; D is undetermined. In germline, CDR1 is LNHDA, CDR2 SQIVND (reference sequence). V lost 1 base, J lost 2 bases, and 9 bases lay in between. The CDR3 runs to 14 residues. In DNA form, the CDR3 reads TGTGCCAGTAGTATAGCCCCCGGAACCTACGAGCAGTACTTC. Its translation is CASSIAPGTYEQYF.

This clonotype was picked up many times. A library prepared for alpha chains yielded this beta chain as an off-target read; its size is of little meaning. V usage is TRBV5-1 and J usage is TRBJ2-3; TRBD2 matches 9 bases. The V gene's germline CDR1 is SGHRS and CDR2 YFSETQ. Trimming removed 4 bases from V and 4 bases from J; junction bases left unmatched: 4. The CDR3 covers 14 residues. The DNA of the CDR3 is TGCGCCAGCAGCGTAGCGGGGGAATCAGATACGCAGTATTTT. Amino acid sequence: CASSVAGESDTQYF.

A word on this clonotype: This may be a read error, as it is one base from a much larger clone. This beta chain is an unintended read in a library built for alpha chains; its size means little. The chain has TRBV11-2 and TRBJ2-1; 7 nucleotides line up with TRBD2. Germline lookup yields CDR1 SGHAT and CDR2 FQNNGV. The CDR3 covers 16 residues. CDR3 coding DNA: TGTGCCTGCAGCTTACGGGGGGACTCCTCCTACAATGAGCAGTTCTTC. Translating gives CACSLRGDSSYNEQFF.

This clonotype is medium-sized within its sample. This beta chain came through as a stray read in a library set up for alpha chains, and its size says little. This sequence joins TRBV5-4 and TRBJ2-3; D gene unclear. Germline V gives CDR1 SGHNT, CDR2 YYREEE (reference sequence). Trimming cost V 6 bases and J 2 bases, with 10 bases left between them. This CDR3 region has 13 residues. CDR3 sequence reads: CASTSSYTDTQYF. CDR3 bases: TGTGCCAGCACCTCGTCGTACACAGATACGCAGTATTTT.